Listed below are T cell receptor beta chains from one sample, sequenced in a study of blood T cell repertoires in COVID-19. TCRdb's copy holds only in-frame clones and misses some; the assay was immunoSEQ multiplex PCR. The sample contains hundreds of thousands of clones, around 87% of which appear only once. The sequenced sample consisted of peripheral blood. The receptors originated from a woman between 45 and 60 years old with active or convalescent COVID-19. The CDR3 runs from the conserved cysteine through the conserved F or W.

>TRBJ2-7|TRBV7-2
CASSTSGSLYEQYF
>TRBJ2-7|TRBV7-8
CASSPSYEQYF
>TRBJ1-6|TRBV7-2
CASSPMGPIYNSPLHF
>TRBJ2-7|TRBV4-1
CASSQYLQDYEQYF
>TRBJ2-5|TRBV19
CASSSRGQETQYF
>TRBJ1-5|TRBV6-5
CASSYGPGYGNQPQHF
>TRBJ1-1|TRBV4-1
CASSHYQTGMNTEAFF
>TRBJ2-1|TRBV15
CATSRRPGTSGGAPYNEQFF
>TRBJ2-1|TRBV28
CASSPSRDRGNEQFF
>TRBJ2-7|TRBV7-2
CASSPSPVSYEQYF
>TRBJ1-2|TRBV7-2
CASSLGDSSYGYTF
>TRBJ2-2|TRBV7-8
CASTLQGAANTGELFF
>TRBJ1-5|TRBV27
CASSQGTANQPQHF
>TRBJ1-5|TRBV7-2
CASSFARGNNQPQHF
>TRBJ1-2|TRBV7-2
CASSLFLGGLDGYTF
>TRBJ2-1|TRBV4-2
CASSQERGGFNEQFF
>TRBJ1-2|TRBV7-4
CASSVRVANYGYTF
>TRBJ2-6|TRBV18
CASSPGGASSGANVLTF
>TRBJ1-5|TRBV27
CASSLAGNAQPQHF
>TRBJ2-7|TRBV11-2
CASSLGGGAGAYEQYF
>TRBJ1-1|TRBV30
CAWTRQANTEAFF
>TRBJ2-2|TRBV27
CASSFSGPNTGELFF
>TRBJ1-3|TRBV4-1
CASSESYRGSGNTIYF
>TRBJ2-7|TRBV6-5
CAIAPGTSGHEQYF
>TRBJ2-3|TRBV6-2/TRBV6-3
CASSYGREGRDTQYF
>TRBJ1-2|TRBV6-5
CASSSGYLGYGYTF
>TRBJ2-3|TRBV7-9
CASSLESGLAGEENTQYF
>TRBJ2-1|TRBV4-2
CASSQTSGGGYNEQFF
>TRBJ1-2|TRBV30
CAWNFIASYGYTF
>TRBJ2-3|TRBV7-9
CASSLGPPSATGTDTQYF
>TRBJ1-1|TRBV6-2/TRBV6-3
CASSYGGVYTEAFF
>TRBJ2-7|TRBV28
CASSNRAVTWEQYF
>TRBJ2-3|TRBV19
CASSISWARTDTQYF
>TRBJ1-1|TRBV28
CASSTLWAGEAFF
>TRBJ2-7|TRBV28
CASSGGSSGRVPYEQYF
>TRBJ2-7|TRBV5-1
CASSVIPGPAYEQYF
>TRBJ2-1|TRBV7-2
CASSWPGTGAHEQFF
>TRBJ1-2|TRBV7-3
CASSLAGPNYGYTF
>TRBJ2-3|TRBV7-3
CASSPPGTDTQYF
>TRBJ2-2|TRBV6-5
CASLRQGSDTGELFF